This T cell receptor beta chain appears in the sequencing data of a study of T-cell memory formation after mild COVID-19. Study-wide results and caveats: Among contracting clones, CD4+ were mainly CM/EM and CD8+ enriched in EMRA.

Libraries for TCRalpha and TCRbeta carried sample barcodes and unique molecular identifiers via 5'RACE. TCRdb called the 5' RACE reads again in MiXCR, with one record for every CDR3 protein. The sample includes approximately 65,000 distinct CDR3 sequences, about 10% of them seen just once. The ends were cut back, 5 bases at V and 5 bases at J, with 21 bases in the middle. This CDR3 is built from 16 residues. Note on this clonotype: Its specificity is unknown.

The sample taken for sequencing was PBMCs or a T cell subset sorted from them (not recorded which). The rearrangement uses TRBV12-3 or TRBV12-4 and TRBJ1-2; D is unresolved. This clonotype was sampled from a young man who had mild COVID-19 (a few samples of this study predate the infection). Cell type and time point are not known. The CDR3 sequence: CASSPARAPLGYGYTF. The CDR3 bases are TGTGCCAGCAGTCCCGCGCGGGCACCTCTGGGGTATGGCTACACCTTC.